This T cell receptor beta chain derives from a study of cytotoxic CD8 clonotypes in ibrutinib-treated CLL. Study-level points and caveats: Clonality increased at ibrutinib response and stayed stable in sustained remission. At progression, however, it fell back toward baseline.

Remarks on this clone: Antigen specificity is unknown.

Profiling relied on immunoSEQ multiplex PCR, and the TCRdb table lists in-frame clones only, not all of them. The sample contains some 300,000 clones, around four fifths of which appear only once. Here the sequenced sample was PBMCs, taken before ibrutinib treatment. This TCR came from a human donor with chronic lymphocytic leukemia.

The CDR3 bases are TGTGCCAGCAGTTACTCGACCTTCGGCGGGACCGGGGAGCTGTTTTTT. It is translated as CASSYSTFGGTGELFF. V is TRBV6-5 and J is TRBJ2-2; possible D gene TRBD2, 5 bases. The CDR3 sequence is 16 residues long. Looked up from germline, CDR1 is MNHEY and CDR2 is SVGAGI. V was clipped by 0 bases and J by 5 bases, with 13 bases between them.